The T cell receptor (beta chain) under discussion was sequenced for a study of blood T cell repertoires in COVID-19. Study-wide context: From T cells, B-cell-depleted T cells, or PBMCs came the material, which was cDNA or gDNA.

A word on this clone: Other DNA sequences of this sample code for an identical CDR3.

The CDR3 is 14 amino acids. The junction had 0 bases not matched to a gene; V was cut back by 2 bases and J by 0 bases. Germline V gives CDR1 MNHEY, CDR2 SMNVEV (reference sequence). Original handling: From reference gene primer amplification, estimates of nucleated cell counts were derived. The assay was immunoSEQ multiplex PCR, and TCRdb's table has in-frame clones only and misses some. The V and J calls and clone size come from that table; D and trimming were worked out from the DNA. Of 310,000 or so clones in the sample, around 90% were seen once. V usage is TRBV27 and J usage is TRBJ1-1; TRBD1 matches 7 bases. The sample comprised peripheral blood. This receptor was identified in a man in his 70s with acute or convalescent COVID-19. The CDR3 DNA reads TGTGCCAGCAGTTTAGACAGGGTGAACACTGAAGCTTTCTTT. Translation gives CASSLDRVNTEAFF.